This T cell receptor (beta chain) was sequenced during a study of cytomegalovirus exposure and HLA in healthy donors. PCR amplification relied on 60 Vbeta primers (plus 13 Jbeta primers). Data came from immunoSEQ multiplex PCR; TCRdb stores just in-frame clones and leaves some out. This sample has about 120,000 clones, with 75% found just once. The V and J ends lost 2 bases and 5 bases, in that order; junction bases with no gene match: 3. CDR1 SGHTA and CDR2 FQGTGA come from the germline V gene. The CDR3 is made up of 15 amino acids. The chain carries TRBV7-3 and TRBJ2-1; 10 nucleotides align to TRBD2. The sample consisted of PBMCs. The TCR comes from a woman in her thirties or forties in good health and CMV-seropositive. DNA of the CDR3: TGTGCCAGCAGCTTACGGCTAGCGGGGGACAATGAGCAGTTCTTC. Translating it yields CASSLRLAGDNEQFF.